This TCR beta chain was observed in a study of identical twins. Study conclusions and caveats: Abundant beta clonotypes from cord blood bore fewer insertions; memory repertoires lacked this pattern.

The CDR3 runs 15 residues. Germline V gives CDR1 SGHDT, CDR2 YYEEEE. J gave up 5 bases and V 4 bases, and 8 bases lay outside the gene matches. A universal primer site arose from template switching, and cDNA bore unique molecular identifiers. MiXCR was run by TCRdb on the 5' RACE reads, yielding one entry per CDR3 protein. This table holds 570,000 or so distinct CDR3 sequences, approximately 10% found once. This clonotype came up many times. Its target is not known. The sample also formed part of further work on yellow fever vaccine responses in identical twins. That paper adds: Reportedly, the T cell response mounted by twins to vaccine seemed partly convergent, partly personalized.

This sequence joins TRBV5-6 and TRBJ2-5; 10 bases line up with TRBD1. This TCR derives from a woman aged 18-30 years in good health. The sequencing sample was made of PBMCs. The CDR3 DNA sequence: TGTGCCAGCAGCCCCGGGACAGGGGATTGGGAGACCCAGTACTTC. Translating it yields CASSPGTGDWETQYF.